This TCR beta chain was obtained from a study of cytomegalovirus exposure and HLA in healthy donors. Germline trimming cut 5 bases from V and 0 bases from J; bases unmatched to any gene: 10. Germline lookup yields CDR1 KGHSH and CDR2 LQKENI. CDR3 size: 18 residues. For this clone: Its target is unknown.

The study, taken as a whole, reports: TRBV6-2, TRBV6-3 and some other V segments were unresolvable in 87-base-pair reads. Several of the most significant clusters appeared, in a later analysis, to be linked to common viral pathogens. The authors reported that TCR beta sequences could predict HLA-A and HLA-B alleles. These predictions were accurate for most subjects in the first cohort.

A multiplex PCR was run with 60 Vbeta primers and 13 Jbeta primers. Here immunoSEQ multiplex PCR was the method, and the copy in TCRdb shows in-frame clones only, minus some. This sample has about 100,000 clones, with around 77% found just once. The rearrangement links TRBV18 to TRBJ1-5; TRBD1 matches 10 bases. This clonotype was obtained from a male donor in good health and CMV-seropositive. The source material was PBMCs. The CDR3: CASSSMRTGGYSNQPQHF. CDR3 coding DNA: TGTGCCAGCTCATCAATGAGGACAGGGGGTTATAGCAATCAGCCCCAGCATTTT.